A single sample is the source of the 17 T cell receptor beta chains below, sequenced in a study of blood T cell repertoires in COVID-19. The data were produced by immunoSEQ multiplex PCR, yet TCRdb's version contains in-frame clones alone and is incomplete. The sample has just over 200,000 clones, 86% seen once; the top ten hold roughly 5.7%. Sequencing was performed on peripheral blood. Receptors originate from a man at least 80 years old with acute or convalescent COVID-19.

The V and J genes are TRBV5-1 and TRBJ2-5; D possibly corresponds to TRBD2 (6 bases). The germline V gene encodes CDR1 SGHRS and CDR2 YFSETQ. V dropped 4 bases and J dropped 2 bases, with 12 bases sitting between them. The CDR3 contains 14 residues. The DNA of the CDR3 is TGCGCCAGCAGCCAGGGACTTTTGCAAGAGACCCAGTACTTC. Its translation: CASSQGLLQETQYF.

V usage is TRBV11-2 and J usage is TRBJ1-1, with 7 nucleotides matching TRBD1. With V trimmed by 5 bases and J by 0 bases, 6 bases remained unmatched. CDR1 SGHAT and CDR2 FQNNGV come from the germline V gene. CDR3 size: 15 residues. CDR3 nucleotides: TGTGCCAGCAGCCCTAGACAGGGAATGAACACTGAAGCTTTCTTT. This gives the protein CASSPRQGMNTEAFF.

The rearrangement uses TRBV7-9 and TRBJ2-7; perhaps TRBD1 as D (5 bases). The CDR3 extends over 11 amino acids. V lost 2 bases and J 12 bases, leaving 11 bases between the germline ends. The germline CDR1 and CDR2 sequences are SEHNR and FQNEAQ (reference sequence). The chain's CDR3 is CASSLSGPTYF. CDR3 nucleotide sequence: TGTGCCAGCAGCTTATCAGGGCCCACGTACTTC.

In this sample, this clone turned up once. V and J are TRBV4-2 and TRBJ2-1; possibly TRBD2 for D (5 bases). The germline V gene has CDR1 LGHNA and CDR2 YNFKEQ. The CDR3 runs to 15 residues. Trimming cost V 4 bases and J 2 bases, with 12 bases left between them. The CDR3 sequence: CASSPLADTYNEQFF. CDR3 in DNA: TGTGCCAGCAGCCCCCTAGCAGATACCTACAATGAGCAGTTCTTC.

This clone was observed once. The chain carries TRBV7-3 and TRBJ1-6; 7 nucleotides align to TRBD1. Per germline, CDR1 SGHTA and CDR2 FQGTGA. The CDR3 covers 15 residues. V shed 6 bases, J shed 5 bases, and the junction held 7 bases outside the gene matches. Here the CDR3 DNA reads TGTGCCAGCAGAAGGGGTGGACAGGATAATTCACCCCTCCACTTT. Encoded protein: CASRRGGQDNSPLHF.

This chain links TRBV3-1 (or the pseudogene TRBV3-2) with TRBJ1-1, with D perhaps TRBD1 (5 bases). The germline V and J ends were trimmed by 5 bases and 5 bases, with 12 bases remaining between them. The length of the CDR3 is 13 residues. In germline, CDR1 is LGHDT, CDR2 YNNKEL (reference sequence). In nucleotides, the CDR3 is TGTGCCAGCAGCGTCCTCGCAGGGACTGAAGCTTTCTTT. Its protein product is CASSVLAGTEAFF.

CDR3 residues: CASTGRSKNIQYF. The CDR3 nucleotides are TGTGCCAGTACAGGACGGTCCAAAAACATTCAGTACTTC. The chain joins TRBV7-2 to TRBJ2-4; weak D call: TRBD1 (5 bases). The V end was cut by 9 bases, the J end by 2 bases, with 11 bases between. The CDR3 sequence is 13 residues long. Germline values: CDR1 SGHTA, CDR2 FQGNSA.

The chain carries TRBV5-1 and TRBJ2-1, with TRBD2 identical over 10 bases. Germline CDR1 is SGHRS and CDR2 is YFSETQ. V lost 1 base to trimming and J lost 8 bases; unmatched junction nucleotides: 9. The CDR3 has 16 amino acids. The CDR3 region has the DNA TGCGCCAGCAGCTTGCACGGACTAGCGGAGGCCGATGAGCAGTTCTTC. This codes for CASSLHGLAEADEQFF.

With respect to this clone: The identical CDR3 is also encoded by other nucleotide sequences in the sample. V gene TRBV7-9 combines with J gene TRBJ2-1; 13 bases agree with TRBD2. Germline lookup yields CDR1 SEHNR and CDR2 FQNEAQ (reference sequence). The CDR3 contains 15 residues. V lost 3 bases, J lost 7 bases, and 3 bases stayed unmatched. In DNA, the CDR3 is TGTGCCAGCAGCTTCCGGACTAGCGGGAGTAATGAGCAGTTCTTC. This encodes CASSFRTSGSNEQFF.

The V call is TRBV12-3 or TRBV12-4, the J call TRBJ2-2; D perhaps matches TRBD2 (6 bases). CDR3 length equals 12 residues. The V end lost 7 bases, the J end lost 4 bases, and 7 bases lay between the germline ends. The CDR3 bases are TGTGCCAGCACCGGGGGCACCGGGGAGCTGTTTTTT. It translates to CASTGGTGELFF.

The chain recombines TRBV28 with TRBJ2-1; 9 bases align to TRBD2. CDR3 length: 16 amino acids. CDR1 and CDR2 (germline): MDHEN, SYDVKM. With V trimmed by 3 bases and J by 5 bases, 8 bases remained unmatched. The CDR3 nucleotides read TGTGCCAGCAGTTTTTTTGCGGGAGGGCCCCACAATGAGCAGTTCTTC. Its protein is CASSFFAGGPHNEQFF.

This rearrangement joins TRBV2 to TRBJ2-7, with 8 bases that match TRBD2. V gave up 8 bases and J gave up 1 base; unmatched junction bases: 7. This CDR3 contains 14 residues. Germline assignment: CDR1 SNHLY and CDR2 FYNNEI. CDR3 coding DNA: TGTGCCAGCCAAAGTGCTAGCGGGTCCTACGAGCAGTACTTC. It specifies CASQSASGSYEQYF.

This clone was counted once. The chain combines TRBV7-3 with TRBJ1-6, with 7 bases matching TRBD1. CDR3 size: 17 residues. V dropped 1 base and J dropped 7; count of bases not matched to a gene: 10. The germline V gene has CDR1 SGHTA and CDR2 FQGTGA. DNA for the CDR3: TGTGCCAGCAGCTTAATACCCCAACAGGGGCCAAATTCACCCCTCCACTTT. Its protein is CASSLIPQQGPNSPLHF. Supplemented by reference TRBV7-3 and TRBJ1-6, the full variable domain reads GAGVSQTPSNKVTEKGKYVELRCDPISGHTALYWYRQSLGQGPEFLIYFQGTGAADDSGLPNDRFFAVRPEGSVSTLKIQRTERGDSAVYLCASSLIPQQGPNSPLHFGNGTRLTVT.

The chain's CDR3 is CASSSTPTLVSYEQYF. CDR3 in DNA: TGTGCCAGCAGCTCCACCCCTACACTAGTCTCCTACGAGCAGTACTTC. The chain recombines TRBV7-3 with TRBJ2-7, with a tentative D call TRBD2 (5 bases). The CDR3 covers 16 residues. V was clipped by 4 bases and J by 0 bases, with 16 bases between them. The germline V gene has CDR1 SGHTA and CDR2 FQGTGA.

This chain uses TRBV7-9 with TRBJ2-3, with 7 nucleotides matching TRBD2. The CDR3 extends over 14 amino acids. Trimming took 6 bases from V and 0 from J; bases not matched to a gene: 3. The germline V gene encodes CDR1 SEHNR and CDR2 FQNEAQ (reference sequence). The CDR3 DNA is TGTGCCAGCAGGGCGGGAGTTAGCACAGATACGCAGTATTTT. Translation: CASRAGVSTDTQYF.

Here the CDR3 DNA reads TGTGCCAGCAGAACCGGGACAGCGAACACTGAAGCTTTCTTT. Its protein product is CASRTGTANTEAFF. The chain carries TRBV7-2 and TRBJ1-1; TRBD1 matches at 7 bases. CDR1 SGHTA and CDR2 FQGNSA come from the germline V gene. The length of the CDR3 is 14 residues. The trim removed 6 bases at V and 1 base at J, leaving 5 bases unmatched.

This clone was seen a single time. The V and J genes are TRBV2 and TRBJ2-1; a possible D gene is TRBD1 (6 bases). Germline V gene lookup returns CDR1 SNHLY and CDR2 FYNNEI. The V and J ends lost 4 bases and 3 bases respectively, with 13 bases between them. The CDR3 has 15 amino acids. The CDR3 DNA is TGTGCCAGCAGTGCCACAGGGTTGCTCTACAATGAGCAGTTCTTC. Translated, it gives CASSATGLLYNEQFF.